Sequencing of this T cell receptor beta chain was carried out in a study of blood T cell repertoires in COVID-19. Background on the study: T cells, B-cell-depleted T cells, or PBMCs supplied cDNA or gDNA.

Germline-derived CDR1 and CDR2 are MNHNS and SASEGT. This CDR3 is 14 amino acids long. V shed 2 bases and J shed 1 base, with 5 bases lying between them. Clones were read by immunoSEQ multiplex PCR, and TCRdb kept only the in-frame ones, dropping some. The table has 70,000 to 95,000 clones, more than 85% seen once. The sequence derives from a man in his fifties with COVID-19, enrolled during active disease. The V and J genes are TRBV6-1 and TRBJ2-2, with no clear D. Source material: peripheral blood. The CDR3: CASSEIRNTGELFF. CDR3 nucleotide sequence: TGTGCCAGCAGTGAAATTAGGAACACCGGGGAGCTGTTTTTT.